The 15 T cell receptor beta chains listed next were all sequenced from one sample in a study of response to subunit inactivated influenza vaccine. MiXCR, applied by TCRdb to the RT-PCR reads, yields one record per CDR3 protein. The sample lists about 310,000 distinct CDR3 sequences; approximately 23% were seen once. The sequences come from PBMCs from blood, collected about 20 months after vaccination. Source of these receptors: a man aged 50 to 69 who received an inactivated influenza vaccine.

This CDR3 reads CSAERGTGGNTIYF. As DNA, the CDR3 is TGCAGCGCCGAACGGGGGACTGGTGGAAACACCATATATTTT. V gene TRBV29-1 combines with J gene TRBJ1-3; D is possibly TRBD1 (5 bases). Germline V gene data show CDR1 as SQVTM and CDR2 as ANQGSEA. CDR3 length: 14 amino acids. Trimming cost V 7 bases and J 3 bases, with 16 bases left between them.

The CDR3 sequence: CASSLQRAKAGTDTQYF. CDR3 bases: TGTGCCAGCAGCTTGCAACGGGCGAAAGCGGGCACAGATACGCAGTATTTT. The J gene is TRBJ2-3, the V gene TRBV5-6; the D gene is possibly TRBD2 (5 bases). In germline, CDR1 is SGHDT, CDR2 YYEEEE. With 1 base removed from V and 1 base from J, the gap between germline ends came to 16 bases. This CDR3 spans 17 amino acids.

Remarks on this clonotype: Compared with germline, one end of the junction differs, possibly owing to a read error. The CDR3 DNA is TGTGCCAGCAGTGTAGCGGGGGTAGAGACCCAGTACTTC. Encoded protein: CASSVAGVETQYF. The rearrangement links TRBV12-3 or TRBV12-4 to TRBJ2-5, with TRBD2 identical over 9 bases. The CDR3 totals 13 residues.

This clonotype has only one observation. The chain joins TRBV2 to TRBJ2-7, with a tentative D call TRBD2 (6 bases). V was pared by 3 bases and J by 5 bases, with 14 bases between. The CDR3 extends over 14 amino acids. Germline values: CDR1 SNHLY, CDR2 FYNNEI. The CDR3: CASSEAGTPHEQYF. For the CDR3, the DNA is TGTGCCAGCAGTGAGGCGGGGACCCCCCACGAGCAGTACTTC.

The chain combines TRBV12-3 or TRBV12-4 with TRBJ2-3, with 10 positions matching TRBD2. There are 18 residues in the CDR3. After removal of 5 bases from V and 0 bases from J, the junction contained 11 bases not matched to a gene. CDR3 bases: TGTGCCAGCAGTGGTAGCGGGGGGATGAGAACTAGCACAGATACGCAGTATTTT. Translated, it gives CASSGSGGMRTSTDTQYF.

This chain connects TRBV4-2 to TRBJ2-1; D is perhaps TRBD1 (6 bases). CDR1 is LGHNA, CDR2 YNFKEQ, per germline. This CDR3 region has 17 residues. V lost 3 bases and J 0 bases, leaving 15 bases between the germline ends. Written as DNA, the CDR3 is TGTGCCAGCAGCCACGCAGAGGGGACAAGCTCCTACAATGAGCAGTTCTTC. Protein product: CASSHAEGTSSYNEQFF.

The chain is built from TRBV29-1 and TRBJ2-1, with TRBD1 matching 9 bases. V trimming: 3 bases; J trimming: 6 bases; junction bases outside the gene matches: 9. This CDR3 region has 15 residues. The V gene's germline CDR1 is SQVTM and CDR2 ANQGSEA. CDR3 loop: CSVDSRDRAFNEQFF. Here the CDR3 DNA reads TGCAGCGTTGACTCCCGGGACAGGGCCTTCAATGAGCAGTTCTTC.

This clonotype has more than one count but fewer than ten. This chain joins TRBV10-3 and TRBJ1-5; TRBD1 matches 8 bases. Looked up from germline, CDR1 is ENHRY and CDR2 is SYGVKD. The CDR3 is 12 amino acids. V lost 10 bases to trimming and J lost 4 bases; unmatched junction nucleotides: 3. The CDR3 coding sequence is TGTGCCACCAGACAGGGGAATCAGCCCCAGCATTTT. It translates to CATRQGNQPQHF.

CDR3 loop: CSVETSGSGADTQYF. In DNA form, the CDR3 reads TGCAGCGTGGAGACTAGCGGGAGTGGAGCAGATACGCAGTATTTT. The chain combines TRBV29-1 with TRBJ2-3; 12 bases align to TRBD2. The germline V gene encodes CDR1 SQVTM and CDR2 ANQGSEA. The length of the CDR3 is 15 residues. V gave up 6 bases and J gave up 4 bases; unmatched junction bases: 8.

The rearrangement joins TRBV20-1 to TRBJ2-6; tentative D call: TRBD1 (5 bases). V lost 6 bases and J lost 0, with 9 bases in between. Looked up from germline, CDR1 is DFQATT and CDR2 is SNEGSKA (reference sequence). This CDR3 is built from 14 residues. The CDR3 sequence is CSARARSGANVLTF. For the CDR3, the DNA is TGCAGTGCCAGGGCCCGCTCTGGGGCCAACGTCCTGACTTTC.

This clonotype was seen ten or more times. The genes are TRBV7-9 and TRBJ1-4; TRBD1 might be the D (5 bases). The CDR3 spans 14 residues. Trimming took 1 base from V and 6 from J, leaving 9 bases between them. The V gene's germline CDR1 is SEHNR and CDR2 FQNEAQ (reference sequence). Here the CDR3 reads CASSLVAGYEKLFF. In DNA form, the CDR3 reads TGTGCCAGCAGCTTAGTTGCAGGGTATGAAAAACTGTTTTTT. Using reference TRBV7-9 and TRBJ1-4 for the parts outside the CDR3, the full variable domain is DTGVSQNPRHKITKRGQNVTFRCDPISEHNRLYWYRQTLGQGPEFLTYFQNEAQLEKSRLLSDRFSAERPKGSFSTLEIQRTEQGDSAMYLCASSLVAGYEKLFFGSGTQLSVL.

The chain links TRBV29-1 to TRBJ2-3; 9 nucleotides line up with TRBD2. V lost 7 bases to trimming and J lost 4 bases; unmatched junction nucleotides: 12. From germline, CDR1 is SQVTM and CDR2 ANQGSEA. There are 15 residues in the CDR3. CDR3 sequence: CSGLGAGGGPDTQYF. CDR3 sequence (DNA): TGCAGCGGCTTAGGAGCGGGAGGAGGCCCAGATACGCAGTATTTT.

This clonotype was seen only a few times. This rearrangement joins TRBV2 to TRBJ2-3; TRBD2 might be the D (5 bases). V gave up 5 bases and J gave up 2 bases, with 11 bases separating them. Germline CDR1 SNHLY, CDR2 FYNNEI. The CDR3 is made up of 14 amino acids. The DNA for the CDR3 is TGTGCCAGCAGTTGGAAACTAGACACAGATACGCAGTATTTT. It translates to CASSWKLDTDTQYF.

DNA of the CDR3: TGTGCCAGCACCTACAGGGGCGAGCAGTTCTTC. Encoded protein: CASTYRGEQFF. The V and J genes are TRBV12-3 or TRBV12-4 and TRBJ2-1; TRBD1 agrees at 7 bases. V trimming: 7 bases; J trimming: 10 bases; junction bases outside the gene matches: 4. The CDR3 spans 11 residues.

This clonotype showed up just a few times. The V gene is TRBV20-1, the J gene TRBJ1-2; D is unresolved. The length of the CDR3 is 12 residues. The V gene's germline CDR1 is DFQATT and CDR2 SNEGSKA (reference sequence). V lost 3 bases, J lost 5 bases, and 10 bases lay in between. CDR3 loop: CSARGGGYGYTF. CDR3 coding DNA: TGCAGTGCTAGGGGTGGAGGATATGGCTACACCTTC.